The 28 T cell receptor beta chains below all came from one sample that was sequenced in a study of technical replicates of blood from a handful of donors. Only in-frame clones appear in the TCRdb table, and some are missing; sequencing was by immunoSEQ multiplex PCR. The profile shows nearly 80,000 clones, 93% of them singletons. Sequenced material: T cells isolated from PBMCs. All receptors derive from a human donor in good health.

V and J are TRBV19 and TRBJ2-7, with TRBD1 identical over 7 bases. CDR1 is LNHDA, CDR2 SQIVND, per germline (reference sequence). The V gene end was trimmed by 1 base and the J gene end by 6 bases; junction bases not matched to a gene: 3. The CDR3 has 13 amino acids. CDR3 nucleotides: TGTGCCAGTAGTATAGCGACAGGGCTCGAGCAGTACTTC. Its translation is CASSIATGLEQYF. Drawing the rest from reference TRBV19 and TRBJ2-7, the complete variable domain is DGGITQSPKYLFRKEGQNVTLSCEQNLNHDAMYWYRQDPGQGLRLIYYSQIVNDFQKGDIAEGYSVSREKKESFPLTVTSAQKNPTAFYLCASSIATGLEQYFGPGTRLTVT.

The rearrangement links TRBV7-2 to TRBJ2-7, with D unresolved. V shed 3 bases and J shed 3 bases, with 6 bases lying between them. Germline loops: CDR1 SGHTA, CDR2 FQGNSA. The CDR3 sequence is 12 residues long. The CDR3 loop reads CASSFYFYEQYF. The CDR3 DNA reads TGTGCCAGCAGCTTCTATTTCTACGAGCAGTACTTC.

The chain combines TRBV10-1 with TRBJ2-3; 10 bases align to TRBD2. The V segment lost 8 bases and the J segment 5 bases; nucleotides outside the gene matches: 13. This CDR3 comprises 16 residues. Per the germline V gene, CDR1 is WNHNN and CDR2 is SYGVQD (reference sequence). The CDR3 sequence is CASSNQAGGQGDTQYF. CDR3 DNA sequence: TGCGCCAGCTCAAACCAAGCGGGAGGGCAGGGAGATACGCAGTATTTT.

The rearrangement links TRBV13 to TRBJ2-3; no firm D call. Germline V gene lookup returns CDR1 PRHDT and CDR2 FYEKMQ (reference sequence). The CDR3 is 17 residues long. V lost 4 bases, J lost 0 bases, and 17 bases lay in between. CDR3 sequence (DNA): TGTGCCAGCAGCTATTTTAACTCTCTTAGTAGCACAGATACGCAGTATTTT. It translates to CASSYFNSLSSTDTQYF.

The genes are TRBV28 and TRBJ2-1; D is unclear. This CDR3 has 13 residues. CDR1 and CDR2 from the germline V gene are MDHEN and SYDVKM. Trimming pared 2 bases from V and 5 bases from J, leaving 7 bases between. The CDR3 DNA sequence: TGTGCCAGCAGTTTAACTCCTAACAATGAGCAGTTCTTC. Its translation is CASSLTPNNEQFF.

The chain uses TRBV6-5 and TRBJ2-3; 9 bases align to TRBD2. Germline CDR1 and CDR2: MNHEY and SVGAGI. There are 15 residues in the CDR3. With V trimmed by 1 base and J by 1 base, 0 bases remained unmatched. The CDR3 reads CASSYLAGGTDTQYF. CDR3 in DNA: TGTGCCAGCAGTTACTTAGCGGGAGGCACAGATACGCAGTATTTT.

The genes are TRBV12-5 and TRBJ2-7; TRBD2 matches 7 bases. Germline V gene lookup returns CDR1 LGHNT and CDR2 FRNRAP. V gave up 0 bases and J gave up 5 bases; unmatched junction bases: 4. The length of the CDR3 is 14 residues. Here the CDR3 DNA reads TGTGCTAGTGGTTTGGTCGACGGGACTAACGAGCAGTACTTC. It encodes CASGLVDGTNEQYF. The full variable domain, in which reference TRBV12-5 and TRBJ2-7 provide the parts outside the CDR3, is DARVTQTPRHKVTEMGQEVTMRCQPILGHNTVFWYRQTMMQGLELLAYFRNRAPLDDSGMPKDRFSAEMPDATLATLKIQPSEPRDSAVYFCASGLVDGTNEQYFGPGTRLTVT.

This chain connects TRBV27 to TRBJ1-1, with D tentatively TRBD1 (5 bases). The CDR3 is 15 amino acids. V was pared by 1 base and J by 5 bases, with 14 bases between. Germline assignment: CDR1 MNHEY and CDR2 SMNVEV (reference sequence). CDR3 nucleotides: TGTGCCAGCAGTTTATTCGGGGCGGGGAAGACTGAAGCTTTCTTT. It translates to CASSLFGAGKTEAFF.

V gene TRBV27 combines with J gene TRBJ2-1; the match to TRBD2 covers 7 bases. The germline CDR1 and CDR2 sequences are MNHEY and SMNVEV (reference sequence). CDR3 length equals 14 residues. Germline trimming cut 5 bases from V and 8 bases from J; bases unmatched to any gene: 9. The CDR3 reads CASSPWRELYEQFF. CDR3 nucleotides: TGTGCCAGCAGTCCCTGGCGGGAGCTTTATGAGCAGTTCTTC.

The chain recombines TRBV19 with TRBJ2-5; 14 bases align to TRBD2. CDR1 and CDR2 (germline): LNHDA, SQIVND (reference sequence). The CDR3 runs 16 residues. V trimming: 6 bases; J trimming: 4 bases; junction bases outside the gene matches: 7. Here the CDR3 DNA reads TGTGCCAGTAGCGCGACTAGCGGGAGGGATGGAGAGACCCAGTACTTC. Translated: CASSATSGRDGETQYF.

The V call is TRBV9, the J call TRBJ1-4, with D possibly matching TRBD1 (5 bases). The ends were cut back, 0 bases at V and 5 bases at J, with 14 bases in the middle. The CDR3 totals 16 residues. Germline V gene sequence: CDR1 SGDLS, CDR2 YYNGEE. Here the CDR3 DNA reads TGTGCCAGCAGCGTAGAGGAGGGACCTTCAAATGAAAAACTGTTTTTT. As protein: CASSVEEGPSNEKLFF.

The chain uses TRBV19 and TRBJ1-2; no definite D call. Trimming took off 7 bases at V and 4 bases at J, with 22 bases between the two ends. The CDR3 loop spans 16 amino acids. Germline CDR1 and CDR2: LNHDA and SQIVND (reference sequence). As DNA, the CDR3 is TGTGCCAGTACCCCCATAGCGGCCCTTGGGATCTATGGCTACACCTTC. Encoded protein: CASTPIAALGIYGYTF.

This chain links TRBV11-3 with TRBJ1-2; 7 nucleotides align to TRBD1. The junction had 5 bases not matched to a gene; V was cut back by 1 base and J by 0 bases. The CDR3 is made up of 16 amino acids. Per germline, CDR1 SGHNT and CDR2 YENEEA. DNA of the CDR3: TGTGCCAGCAGCTTAGGAGGGACAGTAGCTAACTATGGCTACACCTTC. Its translation: CASSLGGTVANYGYTF.

The gene calls are TRBV2 and TRBJ2-5, with D possibly matching TRBD2 (5 bases). From germline, CDR1 is SNHLY and CDR2 FYNNEI. The CDR3 length is 14 residues. V lost 2 bases to trimming and J lost 4 bases, with 11 bases between them. CDR3 protein: CASSEIGERETQYF. For the CDR3, the DNA is TGTGCCAGCAGTGAAATCGGGGAGAGAGAGACCCAGTACTTC.

The rearrangement links TRBV29-1 to TRBJ2-2, with D hard to call. Trimming stripped 4 bases from V and 0 bases from J, with 6 bases between. CDR1 and CDR2 from the germline V gene are SQVTM and ANQGSEA. There are 13 residues in the CDR3. CDR3 sequence: CSVAAANTGELFF. The CDR3 DNA reads TGCAGCGTTGCGGCGGCGAACACCGGGGAGCTGTTTTTT.

This chain joins TRBV9 and TRBJ1-4; 9 nucleotides agree with TRBD1. CDR1 and CDR2 from the germline V gene are SGDLS and YYNGEE. The CDR3 contains 15 residues. V shed 2 bases and J 5 bases; nucleotides not matched to a gene: 4. CDR3 loop: CASSVTTGGNEKLFF. The CDR3 nucleotides read TGTGCCAGCAGCGTCACGACAGGGGGGAATGAAAAACTGTTTTTT.

The chain recombines TRBV6-1 with TRBJ2-2; tentative D call: TRBD1 (5 bases). Trimming cost V 5 bases and J 3 bases, with 10 bases left between them. Germline CDR1 and CDR2: MNHNS and SASEGT. The CDR3 sequence is 14 residues long. The CDR3: CASSSPGYTGELFF. The CDR3 DNA reads as TGTGCCAGCAGTTCCCCAGGGTACACCGGGGAGCTGTTTTTT.

This clone was picked up one time. CDR3 protein: CASSPAGGQETQYF. Here the CDR3 DNA reads TGTGCCAGCAGCCCGGCCGGCGGCCAAGAGACCCAGTACTTC. The chain joins TRBV28 to TRBJ2-5; D not resolved. The CDR3 runs to 14 residues. Germline CDR1 and CDR2: MDHEN and SYDVKM. Trimming pared 6 bases from V and 1 base from J, leaving 12 bases between.

The V gene is TRBV2, the J gene TRBJ1-2; 11 bases agree with TRBD1. The germline CDR1 and CDR2 sequences are SNHLY and FYNNEI. The V segment lost 6 bases and the J segment 3 bases; nucleotides outside the gene matches: 3. The CDR3 extends over 14 amino acids. CDR3 residues: CASSRDRGDYGYTF. The CDR3 DNA reads as TGTGCCAGCAGCCGGGACAGGGGGGACTATGGCTACACCTTC.

The genes are TRBV25-1 and TRBJ1-6; D uncertain. The germline V and J ends were trimmed by 4 bases and 5 bases, with 9 bases remaining between them. CDR1 is MGHDK and CDR2 is SYGVNS in the germline V gene. The CDR3 is 14 residues long. The CDR3 DNA sequence: TGTGCCAGCAGTGGCCACAGCCATAATTCACCCCTCCACTTT. Amino acid sequence: CASSGHSHNSPLHF. Full variable domain (rest looked up from reference TRBV25-1 and TRBJ1-6): EADIYQTPRYLVIGTGKKITLECSQTMGHDKMYWYQQDPGMELHLIHYSYGVNSTEKGDLSSESTVSRIRTEHFPLTLESARPSHTSQYLCASSGHSHNSPLHFGNGTRLTVT.

J is TRBJ2-2 and V is TRBV7-3; D is perhaps TRBD1 (5 bases). Germline V gene sequence: CDR1 SGHTA, CDR2 FQGTGA. V was cut by 2 bases and J by 0 bases, with 10 bases left in between. The CDR3 length is 16 residues. The CDR3 DNA reads as TGTGCCAGCAGCTTATGGCAGGGTTCGAACACCGGGGAGCTGTTTTTT. Protein sequence: CASSLWQGSNTGELFF. The variable domain in full, with the rest retrieved from reference TRBV7-3 and TRBJ2-2, is GAGVSQTPSNKVTEKGKYVELRCDPISGHTALYWYRQSLGQGPEFLIYFQGTGAADDSGLPNDRFFAVRPEGSVSTLKIQRTERGDSAVYLCASSLWQGSNTGELFFGEGSRLTVL.

The rearrangement joins TRBV7-9 to TRBJ1-5; TRBD1 matches 10 bases. Germline values: CDR1 SEHNR, CDR2 FQNEAQ (reference sequence). The CDR3 runs 14 residues. After removal of 4 bases from V and 5 bases from J, the junction contained 2 bases not matched to a gene. The CDR3 is CASSSTGGHQPQHF. The CDR3 DNA is TGTGCCAGCAGCTCGACAGGGGGCCATCAGCCCCAGCATTTT. The entire variable domain, with the rest obtained from reference TRBV7-9 and TRBJ1-5, is as follows: DTGVSQNPRHKITKRGQNVTFRCDPISEHNRLYWYRQTLGQGPEFLTYFQNEAQLEKSRLLSDRFSAERPKGSFSTLEIQRTEQGDSAMYLCASSSTGGHQPQHFGDGTRLSIL.

The gene calls are TRBV11-2 and TRBJ2-7, with TRBD2 identical over 8 bases. CDR3 length: 14 residues. V lost 8 bases, J lost 7 bases, and 13 bases stayed unmatched. CDR1 is SGHAT, CDR2 FQNNGV, per germline. The CDR3 reads CASPTGGRRREQYF. The CDR3 region has the DNA TGTGCCAGCCCTACGGGGGGGCGGAGGAGGGAGCAGTACTTC.

The chain uses TRBV9 and TRBJ2-3, with TRBD2 matching over 10 bases. The CDR3 sequence is 16 residues long. V lost 0 bases and J lost 2; bases outside the gene matches: 3. Per the germline V gene, CDR1 is SGDLS and CDR2 is YYNGEE. The CDR3 is CASSVGTSGLTDTQYF. The DNA of the CDR3 is TGTGCCAGCAGCGTAGGGACTAGCGGACTCACAGATACGCAGTATTTT.

The CDR3 coding sequence is TGTGCCAGCCGCCTAGGACACTCCAGGGGCGAGCAGTACTTC. This codes for CASRLGHSRGEQYF. The chain employs TRBV7-3 and TRBJ2-7; the D gene is possibly TRBD1 (6 bases). The V and J ends lost 8 bases and 6 bases respectively, with 20 bases between them. This CDR3 region has 14 residues. The V gene's germline CDR1 is SGHTA and CDR2 FQGTGA. Based on the CDR3 plus reference TRBV7-3 and TRBJ2-7, the full variable domain is GAGVSQTPSNKVTEKGKYVELRCDPISGHTALYWYRQSLGQGPEFLIYFQGTGAADDSGLPNDRFFAVRPEGSVSTLKIQRTERGDSAVYLCASRLGHSRGEQYFGPGTRLTVT.

V gene TRBV7-2 combines with J gene TRBJ2-2, with D unclear. Germline assignment: CDR1 SGHTA and CDR2 FQGNSA. Trimming cost V 4 bases and J 6 bases, with 9 bases left between them. The CDR3 extends over 13 amino acids. The CDR3 DNA follows: TGTGCCAGCAGCTCCCTAACGGCCGGGGAGCTGTTTTTT. Protein: CASSSLTAGELFF.

This clone appeared once. This chain joins TRBV12-5 and TRBJ2-1, with no clear D. Per the germline V gene, CDR1 is LGHNT and CDR2 is FRNRAP. The CDR3 is 11 amino acids. Between the trimmed V and J ends, which lost 5 bases and 6 bases, there was a span of 5 bases. CDR3 bases: TGTGCTAGTGGTCCTCTCAATGAGCAGTTCTTC. This sequence encodes CASGPLNEQFF.

The chain employs TRBV5-1 and TRBJ2-1, with no clear D. CDR1 is SGHRS and CDR2 is YFSETQ in the germline V gene. This CDR3 has 11 residues. Trimming pared 4 bases from V and 10 bases from J, leaving 9 bases between. The CDR3 loop reads CASSDIVEQFF. CDR3 sequence (DNA): TGCGCCAGCAGCGACATAGTCGAGCAGTTCTTC.